This T cell receptor beta chain was profiled in a study of cytomegalovirus exposure and HLA in healthy donors. Findings of the study overall: Later analysis found that TCR beta chains associated with HLA were more clonally expanded than other, equally common chains. Donors belonging to an Asian-associated ancestry cluster reportedly showed fewer N-insertions in productive TCRs than the approximately 670-donor mean, according to what a later analysis found. Later analysis demonstrated an association between a missense DCLRE1C variant and TCR beta V- and J-gene trimming.

Each donor was nominally healthy when sampled (though unrecorded immune exposures were likely). PCR was performed using 60 Vbeta and 13 Jbeta primers. Sequenced by immunoSEQ multiplex PCR; TCRdb stores in-frame clones only, minus some. The sample gives 150,000 to 200,000 clones, around 80% of which show up once; approximately 4.8% is in the top ten. This CDR3 spans 15 amino acids. The V segment lost 2 bases and the J segment 4 bases; nucleotides outside the gene matches: 3. Germline CDR1 is SEHNR and CDR2 is FQNEAQ (reference sequence). With regard to this clone: The antigen remains undetermined.

J is TRBJ1-5 and V is TRBV7-9, with 9 positions matching TRBD1. This TCR was recovered from a man under 40 in good health and CMV-seronegative. Sequencing was performed on PBMCs. The CDR3 protein is CASSLTGQGNQPQHF. In DNA, the CDR3 is TGTGCCAGCAGCTTAACGGGACAGGGAAATCAGCCCCAGCATTTT.